Sequencing of this T cell receptor beta chain was carried out in a study of control samples from healthy donors and cancer patients (dated by TCRdb to 2020 to 2022). From a lookup of the germline V gene, CDR1 and CDR2 are SGHAT and FQNNGV. Reading from cysteine to phenylalanine, the CDR3 counts 15 amino acids. The only DNA kept is the CDR3, 45 bases in frame from the first base. V and J are truncated by 3 bases and 5 bases respectively, leaving an intervening sequence of 13 bases. Library prep was done by the immunoSEQ multiplex PCR assay. TCRdb re-hosts the immuneACCESS table, in-frame sequences only. Its copies lack some clones; in the studies checked, an unresolved V gene accounts for under half of them, and the cause for the rest is not known. The table for this sample lists 120,000 to 150,000 clones; more than 90% of them were counted only once. More than 3% of the sample comes from the top ten.

This clone was observed a single time. This clone's antigen is unknown. No much larger clone exists at a distance of one base, and base qualities are not known. The sequenced sample consisted of blood. The TCR originated in a man in his thirties or forties in good health. The chain links TRBV11-2 with TRBJ1-4; 6 matching bases give a weak D call of TRBD1. The CDR3: CASSFSGEGNEKLFF. At the DNA level, the sequence is TGTGCCAGCAGCTTCTCAGGGGAGGGGAATGAAAAACTGTTTTTT.